Listed below are T cell receptor beta chains from one sample, sequenced in a study of blood T cell repertoires in COVID-19. Generated by immunoSEQ multiplex PCR, the TCRdb table keeps only in-frame clones and is missing some. The sample holds over 60,000 clones, 82% seen once. Sequencing input: peripheral blood. The receptors stem from a human donor in a cohort sampled during active COVID-19. Each CDR3 is given with its conserved first and last residue. Fields, in order: V gene, J gene, D gene, clone size, CDR3 DNA, CDR3 protein. A D gene is named only where the DNA matches it firmly. The size entry is marked missing in some rows and otherwise reads once, few, many or a size class.

v_call: TRBV5-1; j_call: TRBJ2-5; d_call: NA; clone_size: NA; cdr3_nt: TGCGCCAGCAGCTTGATGGGCAGTCAAGAGACCCAGTACTTC; cdr3_aa: CASSLMGSQETQYF
v_call: TRBV5-1; j_call: TRBJ2-1; d_call: TRBD1; clone_size: NA; cdr3_nt: TGCGCCAGCAGCTATCCCCGGGACAGGGATGACAATGAGCAGTTCTTC; cdr3_aa: CASSYPRDRDDNEQFF
v_call: TRBV9; j_call: TRBJ2-3; d_call: NA; clone_size: NA; cdr3_nt: TGTGCCAGCAGCCCCGGGGGTTTCACAGATACGCAGTATTTT; cdr3_aa: CASSPGGFTDTQYF
v_call: TRBV6-6; j_call: TRBJ1-2; d_call: TRBD1; clone_size: NA; cdr3_nt: TGTGCCGGGGCGGGGACAGGGGGCAACTATGGCTACACCTTC; cdr3_aa: CAGAGTGGNYGYTF
v_call: TRBV18; j_call: TRBJ1-6; d_call: NA; clone_size: NA; cdr3_nt: TGTGCCAGCTCACCAGGAGCAGTCTCCTATAATTCACCCCTCCACTTT; cdr3_aa: CASSPGAVSYNSPLHF
v_call: TRBV5-1; j_call: TRBJ2-7; d_call: TRBD2; clone_size: NA; cdr3_nt: TGCGCCAGCAGCTTGGGCGGCGGGGGGGCCTACGAGCAGTACTTC; cdr3_aa: CASSLGGGGAYEQYF
v_call: TRBV6-6; j_call: TRBJ1-1; d_call: NA; clone_size: NA; cdr3_nt: TGTGCCAGCAGTTCACGGAGGAACACTGAAGCTTTCTTT; cdr3_aa: CASSSRRNTEAFF
v_call: TRBV7-8; j_call: TRBJ2-5; d_call: TRBD1; clone_size: NA; cdr3_nt: TGTGCCAGCACCGGACAGGGTTTGGAGACCCAGTACTTC; cdr3_aa: CASTGQGLETQYF
v_call: TRBV2; j_call: TRBJ1-1; d_call: TRBD1; clone_size: few; cdr3_nt: TGTGCCAGCAGAACAGGGGTGAACACTGAAGCTTTCTTT; cdr3_aa: CASRTGVNTEAFF
v_call: TRBV11-2; j_call: TRBJ2-5; d_call: TRBD2; clone_size: NA; cdr3_nt: TGTGCCAGCAGCTTAGTTGGTGGGGGGGGGAGACTTCAAGAGACCCAGTACTTC; cdr3_aa: CASSLVGGGGRLQETQYF
v_call: TRBV6-5; j_call: TRBJ1-2; d_call: TRBD1; clone_size: few; cdr3_nt: TGTGCCAGCAGTCGAACTCGGGACAGTTATGGCTACACCTTC; cdr3_aa: CASSRTRDSYGYTF
v_call: TRBV3-1/TRBV3-2; j_call: TRBJ2-1; d_call: TRBD1; clone_size: NA; cdr3_nt: TGTGCCAGCAGCCACCTGACAGGGGGGAACAATGAGCAGTTCTTC; cdr3_aa: CASSHLTGGNNEQFF
v_call: TRBV14; j_call: TRBJ1-2; d_call: TRBD1; clone_size: few; cdr3_nt: TGTGCCAGCAGTACCTTGACAGGGGTCGGCTACACCTTC; cdr3_aa: CASSTLTGVGYTF
v_call: TRBV19; j_call: TRBJ1-5; d_call: NA; clone_size: once; cdr3_nt: TGTGCCAGTAGTTTGGGGCGGGGAATACATCAGCCCCAGCATTTT; cdr3_aa: CASSLGRGIHQPQHF
v_call: TRBV6-2/TRBV6-3; j_call: TRBJ1-5; d_call: NA; clone_size: NA; cdr3_nt: TGTGCCAGCAGTTATAGAAGAGACAATCAGCCCCAGCATTTT; cdr3_aa: CASSYRRDNQPQHF
v_call: TRBV15; j_call: TRBJ1-2; d_call: NA; clone_size: NA; cdr3_nt: TGTGCCACCAGCAGAGAGGCCAGGGCGGATGGCTACACCTTC; cdr3_aa: CATSREARADGYTF
v_call: TRBV5-4; j_call: TRBJ2-1; d_call: TRBD2; clone_size: NA; cdr3_nt: TGTGCCAGCAGCGAAGCGGGGGGGCCCTACAATGAGCAGTTCTTC; cdr3_aa: CASSEAGGPYNEQFF
v_call: TRBV7-8; j_call: TRBJ2-5; d_call: NA; clone_size: once; cdr3_nt: TGTGCCAGCAGCTTAGGGCAGGAAGAGACCCAGTACTTC; cdr3_aa: CASSLGQEETQYF
v_call: TRBV19; j_call: TRBJ2-2; d_call: TRBD2; clone_size: NA; cdr3_nt: TGTGCCAGTAGTCCATTAGCGGGGACCGGGGAGCTGTTTTTT; cdr3_aa: CASSPLAGTGELFF
v_call: TRBV2; j_call: TRBJ1-1; d_call: NA; clone_size: NA; cdr3_nt: TGTGCCAGCAGACGGGGGAGCGCTGAAGCTTTCTTT; cdr3_aa: CASRRGSAEAFF
v_call: TRBV7-2; j_call: TRBJ1-2; d_call: NA; clone_size: NA; cdr3_nt: TGTGCCAGCAGCTTGATAGAGACACGGACATATGGCTACACCTTC; cdr3_aa: CASSLIETRTYGYTF
v_call: TRBV6-5; j_call: TRBJ2-7; d_call: TRBD1; clone_size: NA; cdr3_nt: TGTGCCAGCAGCGAGACAGGGGACTACGAGCAGTACTTC; cdr3_aa: CASSETGDYEQYF
v_call: TRBV5-8; j_call: TRBJ2-5; d_call: NA; clone_size: NA; cdr3_nt: TGTGCCAGCAGCTTGGTACAGGTGCAAGAGACCCAGTACTTC; cdr3_aa: CASSLVQVQETQYF
v_call: TRBV11-2; j_call: TRBJ2-1; d_call: TRBD2; clone_size: few; cdr3_nt: TGTGCCAGCAGCCCGGGGAGCGGGGAATACAATGAGCAGTTCTTC; cdr3_aa: CASSPGSGEYNEQFF
v_call: TRBV4-2; j_call: TRBJ1-4; d_call: NA; clone_size: NA; cdr3_nt: TGTGCCAGCAGCCAAGATTCCGGCGGCGGGGAAAAACTGTTTTTT; cdr3_aa: CASSQDSGGGEKLFF
v_call: TRBV3-1/TRBV3-2; j_call: TRBJ1-1; d_call: NA; clone_size: once; cdr3_nt: TGTGCCAGCTCGAATACAGGGAACACTGAAGCTTTCTTT; cdr3_aa: CASSNTGNTEAFF
v_call: TRBV7-8; j_call: TRBJ2-7; d_call: NA; clone_size: NA; cdr3_nt: TGTGCCAGCAGCTTAACAGGGCTCGAGCAGTACTTC; cdr3_aa: CASSLTGLEQYF
v_call: TRBV10-2; j_call: TRBJ1-1; d_call: TRBD1; clone_size: NA; cdr3_nt: TGCGCCAGCAGTGGACAGGGGGAAGCTTTCTTT; cdr3_aa: CASSGQGEAFF
v_call: TRBV5-1; j_call: TRBJ1-3; d_call: NA; clone_size: few; cdr3_nt: TGCGCCAGCAGCCGGGACACAGGAAACACCATATATTTT; cdr3_aa: CASSRDTGNTIYF
v_call: TRBV5-1; j_call: TRBJ1-5; d_call: TRBD1; clone_size: NA; cdr3_nt: TGCGCCAGCAGCCCTGCCCCCGACAGGGTCAATCAGCCCCAGCATTTT; cdr3_aa: CASSPAPDRVNQPQHF
v_call: TRBV28; j_call: TRBJ2-7; d_call: NA; clone_size: NA; cdr3_nt: TGTGCCAGCAGTTTCCGGTCCTCTGACGAGCAGTACTTC; cdr3_aa: CASSFRSSDEQYF
v_call: TRBV7-8; j_call: TRBJ1-2; d_call: NA; clone_size: NA; cdr3_nt: TGTGCCAGCAGCTCTCCCGGGCCCCAGGGAGGCTACACCTTC; cdr3_aa: CASSSPGPQGGYTF
v_call: TRBV4-2; j_call: TRBJ2-2; d_call: NA; clone_size: NA; cdr3_nt: TGTGCCAGCAGCCAACCCTGGGGGGCCGGGGAGCTGTTTTTT; cdr3_aa: CASSQPWGAGELFF
v_call: TRBV4-1; j_call: TRBJ1-4; d_call: NA; clone_size: NA; cdr3_nt: TGCGCCAGCAGCCAAGATCCCAGGGTCGGGGGAAAACTGTTTTTT; cdr3_aa: CASSQDPRVGGKLFF
v_call: TRBV25-1; j_call: TRBJ2-3; d_call: TRBD2; clone_size: NA; cdr3_nt: TGTGCCAGCAGCGGGGACTCGGGGGGTGTTACGCAGTATTTT; cdr3_aa: CASSGDSGGVTQYF
v_call: TRBV9; j_call: TRBJ1-3; d_call: TRBD1; clone_size: NA; cdr3_nt: TGTGCCAGCAGCGTAAATGACAGGGCTGGAAACACCATATATTTT; cdr3_aa: CASSVNDRAGNTIYF
v_call: TRBV6-7; j_call: TRBJ1-5; d_call: NA; clone_size: once; cdr3_nt: TGTGCCAGCACCCATGACACCCCTCAGCCCCAGCATTTT; cdr3_aa: CASTHDTPQPQHF
v_call: TRBV5-4; j_call: TRBJ1-2; d_call: TRBD1; clone_size: few; cdr3_nt: TGTGCCAGCAGCACGGGCGGAAACAGGGGTTCTTCCTATGGCTACACCTTC; cdr3_aa: CASSTGGNRGSSYGYTF
v_call: TRBV5-1; j_call: TRBJ2-1; d_call: NA; clone_size: NA; cdr3_nt: TGCGCCAGCAGCAGCCAAGGAGGGCGCCGGGGGGAGCAGTTCTTC; cdr3_aa: CASSSQGGRRGEQFF
v_call: TRBV7-2; j_call: TRBJ2-5; d_call: TRBD2; clone_size: NA; cdr3_nt: TGTGCCAGCAGCTTGGAGGGGCACGGGGGGGAGACCCAGTACTTC; cdr3_aa: CASSLEGHGGETQYF
v_call: TRBV6-5; j_call: TRBJ2-7; d_call: NA; clone_size: few; cdr3_nt: TGTGCCCATAGGAGGGACCCAGGCCCCTACGAGCAGTACTTC; cdr3_aa: CAHRRDPGPYEQYF
v_call: TRBV7-8; j_call: TRBJ1-2; d_call: TRBD1; clone_size: NA; cdr3_nt: TGTGCCAGCACCCGGAGGTGGGACAGATCCCACTATGGCTACACCTTC; cdr3_aa: CASTRRWDRSHYGYTF
v_call: TRBV12-3/TRBV12-4; j_call: TRBJ2-7; d_call: TRBD2; clone_size: NA; cdr3_nt: TGTGCCAGCAGTACTAGCGTATACTACGAGCAGTACTTC; cdr3_aa: CASSTSVYYEQYF
v_call: TRBV9; j_call: TRBJ2-7; d_call: NA; clone_size: NA; cdr3_nt: TGTGCCAGCAGCGAGTCCTTCAGGGGTTACGAGCAGTACTTC; cdr3_aa: CASSESFRGYEQYF
v_call: TRBV5-4; j_call: TRBJ1-5; d_call: NA; clone_size: NA; cdr3_nt: TGTGCCAGCAGTAGCGATCCGTGGAGCAATCAGCCCCAGCATTTT; cdr3_aa: CASSSDPWSNQPQHF
v_call: TRBV5-4; j_call: TRBJ1-1; d_call: NA; clone_size: few; cdr3_nt: TGTGCCAGCAGCAAAAACAGGTACACTGAAGCTTTCTTT; cdr3_aa: CASSKNRYTEAFF
v_call: TRBV30; j_call: TRBJ2-7; d_call: NA; clone_size: few; cdr3_nt: TGTGCCTGGAGCTCGGGCGGGCCAGCCTACGAGCAGTACTTC; cdr3_aa: CAWSSGGPAYEQYF
v_call: TRBV2; j_call: TRBJ2-7; d_call: NA; clone_size: NA; cdr3_nt: TGTGCCAGCAGTCCGTTTTCCTACGAGCAGTACTTC; cdr3_aa: CASSPFSYEQYF
v_call: TRBV5-1; j_call: TRBJ2-7; d_call: TRBD2; clone_size: NA; cdr3_nt: TGCGCCAGCAGCCCCAGGGGACTAGATGCCTCCTACGAGCAGTACTTC; cdr3_aa: CASSPRGLDASYEQYF
v_call: TRBV7-9; j_call: TRBJ1-2; d_call: NA; clone_size: NA; cdr3_nt: TGTGCCAGCAGCTTTGACAGTAACTATGGCTACACCTTC; cdr3_aa: CASSFDSNYGYTF